This T cell receptor (beta chain) comes out of a study of T cells in Graves' hyperthyroidism and ophthalmopathy (dated by TCRdb to 2018 to 2020). As for the study more broadly: Peripheral blood samples were taken at initial diagnosis, before any treatment was given. TCR V-J signatures able to tell the groups apart were searched for in a discovery cohort of some 100 patients, of whom 43 had Graves' ophthalmopathy and roughly 58 had stable Graves' hyperthyroidism. Prospective prediction of ophthalmopathy was tested in an independent validation cohort of some 19 hyperthyroidism patients and 17 patients who later progressed to ophthalmopathy. The 75 to 100 discovery patients were divided at random into training and test sets in a 7:3 ratio. In roughly six Graves' hyperthyroidism patients, the study also compared T-cell repertoires from thyroid tissue with T-cell repertoires from blood. Following sampling, methimazole starting at 30 mg daily was given to hyperthyroidism patients, and high-dose intravenous methylprednisolone was given to ophthalmopathy patients. According to the paper, TCR Vbeta CDR3 sequencing was carried out on over 130 peripheral blood samples, which came from 40 to 45 ophthalmopathy, approximately 72 hyperthyroidism and roughly 17 progressor patients.

On this clonotype itself: This receptor's antigen is unknown. Base qualities are not at hand, and no much larger clone is one base apart.

TCR beta CDR3 regions were amplified from RNA transcripts. For the first round of RT-PCR on the TCR CDR3, the HTBI primer set was used together with the Qiagen OneStep RT-PCR kit. A second multiplex PCR round built the libraries, followed by size selection and purification. The libraries were sequenced on an Illumina HiSeq2000 using paired-end 100 bp reads. Processing in the source paper ran as follows. SOAPnuke was used to process the raw data, removing reads that contained adapters or uncalled bases, had a mean Phred below 15, or lacked an exact match to the constant primer or identifier. High-quality paired reads were merged with COPE v1.2.5, and unique nucleotide sequences were defined as clonotypes. MiTCR v1.1 was used to align clonotypes to the IMGT TRBV, TRBD and TRBJ reference segments. The analysis was restricted to V-J combinations with a frequency above 0.0001, which together covered over 99% of the repertoires. A TCS score was defined as the ratio between F50 (clonal expansion) and ExV (chaos), using BLOSUM62-based TCRdist between CDR3 peptides within each V-J. Welch's t-statistics and random forest reduced around 550 V-J features to 13, which were used in a naive Bayes classifier (R e1071). TCRdb reran the public reads through fastp at Q25 and MiXCR, keeping productive beta chains. Merged by CDR3 protein, the rows form single entries marked with the most common genes and DNA. The V and J calls follow TCRdb's processing rather than the paper's. Recorded for this sample are some 490,000 distinct CDR3 sequences; 15% to 20% of them occurred a single time. The ten largest account for 25% to 30% of the sample.

Ophthalmopathy patients had moderately to severely active disease, with a Clinical Activity Score of 3 or more, a NOSPECS grade of 4 or more, and a disease duration of less than 3 months. Exclusion was applied to patients with uncontrolled infections, other autoimmune diseases, pregnancy or lactation. Diagnoses relied on clinical symptoms, serum thyroxine and TRAb, thyroid ultrasound and orbital computed tomography. Ficoll-Paque density gradient centrifugation was used to isolate PBMCs from under 11 ml of fresh peripheral blood. Trizol reagent was used to extract total RNA, and RNA quality was then checked on an Agilent 2100 Bioanalyzer. Study-level results and caveats: A 13 V-J signature model separated ophthalmopathy from stable hyperthyroidism, with 87.88% sensitivity and 81% to 83% specificity in cross-validation and 80%/75% in testing. No statistical method was used to set the sample size in advance, and investigators knew the group allocation. In validation, the model predicted progression to ophthalmopathy with approximately 69% sensitivity and about 72% specificity, a median of 6.5 months before onset. Most expanded thyroid clonotypes (frequency above 0.001) were also detected in blood, suggesting blood repertoires may reflect thyroid immune responses.

The sequencing input was blood. This TCR was recovered from a woman aged 25 to 45 with Graves' ophthalmopathy.

The CDR3 protein is CASSVGVDGNQPQHF. The sequenced DNA: TGTGCCAGCAGCGTAGGGGTAGACGGGAACCAGCCCCAGCATTTT. The rearrangement combines TRBV9 with TRBJ1-5, with the D gene not clear enough to name. According to the germline V gene, CDR1 reads SGDLS and CDR2 reads YYNGEE. Inclusive of the bounding cysteine and phenylalanine, the CDR3 is 15 residues long. Only the CDR3 DNA stays, 45 bases, in frame from base 1. Relative to germline, V is 0 bases shorter and J is 7 bases shorter, with 14 bases between their ends.